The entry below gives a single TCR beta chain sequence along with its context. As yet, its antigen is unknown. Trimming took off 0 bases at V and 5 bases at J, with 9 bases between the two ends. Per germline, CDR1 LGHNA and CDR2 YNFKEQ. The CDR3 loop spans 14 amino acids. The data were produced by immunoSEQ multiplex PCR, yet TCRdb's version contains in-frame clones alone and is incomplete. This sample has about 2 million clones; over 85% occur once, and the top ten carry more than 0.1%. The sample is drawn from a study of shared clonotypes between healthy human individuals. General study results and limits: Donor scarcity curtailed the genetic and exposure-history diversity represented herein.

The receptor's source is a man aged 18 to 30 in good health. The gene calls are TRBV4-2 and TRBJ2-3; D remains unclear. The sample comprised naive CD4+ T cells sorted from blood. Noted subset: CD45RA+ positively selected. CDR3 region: CASSQERMGDTQYF. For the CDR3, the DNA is TGTGCCAGCAGCCAAGAACGGATGGGAGATACGCAGTATTTT.